These 24 T cell receptor beta chains were all obtained from the same sample, sequenced in a study of blood T cell repertoires in COVID-19. Libraries were prepared by immunoSEQ multiplex PCR; TCRdb keeps only in-frame clonotypes and omits some of them. The data hold tens of thousands of clones, with 85% to 90% observed a single time. Sequencing was performed on peripheral blood. The receptors originated from a woman aged 55 to 70 with acute or convalescent COVID-19.

J is TRBJ1-2 and V is TRBV5-1; 8 bases agree with TRBD1. V was pared by 0 bases and J by 2 bases, with 9 bases of the junction left unmatched. The CDR3 contains 17 residues. Germline values: CDR1 SGHRS, CDR2 YFSETQ. The CDR3 DNA sequence: TGCGCCAGCAGCTTGGTGGGCCTGGACAGGGCAAACTATGGCTACACCTTC. Translated, it gives CASSLVGLDRANYGYTF.

The chain couples TRBV19 to TRBJ2-7; the match to TRBD1 covers 10 bases. The CDR3 is made up of 14 amino acids. V lost 8 bases, J lost 1 base, and 5 bases stayed unmatched. Germline V gives CDR1 LNHDA, CDR2 SQIVND (reference sequence). For the CDR3, the DNA is TGTGCCAGTGCCGGGACAGGGGTTTCCTACGAGCAGTACTTC. Encoded protein: CASAGTGVSYEQYF.

V is TRBV7-2 and J is TRBJ1-1, with 9 bases identical to TRBD1. CDR1 and CDR2 (germline): SGHTA, FQGNSA. This CDR3 has 13 residues. Trimming cost V 5 bases and J 6 bases; bases outside gene matches: 4. CDR3 region: CASSGTGRAEAFF. As DNA, the CDR3 is TGTGCCAGCAGCGGGACAGGGCGGGCTGAAGCTTTCTTT.

The chain links TRBV12-3 or TRBV12-4 to TRBJ2-5, with 10 bases identical to TRBD2. The CDR3 consists of 13 residues. V trimming: 8 bases; J trimming: 5 bases; junction bases outside the gene matches: 5. DNA for the CDR3: TGTGCCAGCTCTCTAGCGGGAGTCGAGACCCAGTACTTC. It codes for CASSLAGVETQYF.

The rearrangement joins TRBV7-2 to TRBJ2-7; TRBD2 matches at 10 bases. The V gene's germline CDR1 is SGHTA and CDR2 FQGNSA. The V and J ends lost 5 bases and 5 bases, in that order; junction bases with no gene match: 6. CDR3 length: 14 residues. The CDR3 DNA reads as TGTGCCAGCAGCCCGGGACTAGCGATGAACGAGCAGTACTTC. Translating it yields CASSPGLAMNEQYF.

The chain has TRBV7-9 and TRBJ1-2; D is possibly TRBD1 (5 bases). Trimming took 2 bases from V and 0 from J, leaving 10 bases between them. Germline lookup yields CDR1 SEHNR and CDR2 FQNEAQ (reference sequence). The CDR3 contains 15 residues. CDR3 region: CASSLNPGANYGYTF. In nucleotides, the CDR3 is TGTGCCAGCAGCTTAAATCCGGGGGCTAACTATGGCTACACCTTC.

The chain combines TRBV19 with TRBJ2-7, with TRBD1 as a possible D gene (6 bases). Germline V CDR1 and CDR2: LNHDA, SQIVND (reference sequence). The CDR3 consists of 13 residues. The V end lost 5 bases, the J end lost 3 bases, and 11 bases lay between the germline ends. Here the CDR3 reads CASSAGQFYEQYF. In nucleotides, the CDR3 is TGTGCCAGTAGTGCTGGACAGTTCTACGAGCAGTACTTC.

V and J are TRBV18 and TRBJ2-2, with TRBD1 matching 10 bases. This CDR3 has 19 residues. Germline V gives CDR1 KGHSH, CDR2 LQKENI. With 6 bases clipped from V and 4 bases from J, the junction kept 17 bases outside the gene matches. CDR3 residues: CASSPLYKPRTGGTGELFF. DNA of the CDR3: TGTGCCAGCTCCCCCTTATACAAGCCTCGGACAGGGGGCACCGGGGAGCTGTTTTTT.

CDR3 region: CASSQDGLLNEKLFF. The CDR3 nucleotides are TGTGCCAGCAGCCAAGATGGGCTACTTAATGAAAAACTGTTTTTT. This chain connects TRBV14 to TRBJ1-4, with no clear D. The V and J ends lost 0 bases and 4 bases respectively, with 9 bases between them. The CDR3 has 15 amino acids. The V gene's germline CDR1 is SGHDN and CDR2 FVKESK.

The gene calls are TRBV3-1 (or the pseudogene TRBV3-2) and TRBJ1-6, with D unresolved. The CDR3 sequence is 13 residues long. Per the germline V gene, CDR1 is LGHDT and CDR2 is YNNKEL (reference sequence). V gave up 3 bases and J gave up 10 bases, with 10 bases separating them. CDR3 in DNA: TGTGCCAGCAGCCAGAACAGCCCATCACCCCTCCACTTT. Amino acid sequence: CASSQNSPSPLHF.

The chain uses TRBV11-2 and TRBJ1-2; D gene ambiguous. CDR3 length: 13 amino acids. Germline values: CDR1 SGHAT, CDR2 FQNNGV. Trimming stripped 1 base from V and 8 bases from J, with 11 bases between. This chain's CDR3 is CASSLGPSGGYTF. CDR3 bases: TGTGCCAGCAGCTTAGGGCCAAGTGGCGGCTACACCTTC.

The chain combines TRBV18 with TRBJ2-7, with D possibly matching TRBD2 (6 bases). V was shortened by 2 bases and J by 4 bases, with 15 bases between the two germline ends. The germline CDR1 and CDR2 sequences are KGHSH and LQKENI. This CDR3 has 15 residues. The CDR3 nucleotides read TGTGCCAGCTCACCAAGGTCTAGCGCAGGGTACGAGCAGTACTTC. Translation gives CASSPRSSAGYEQYF.

This clone was picked up a small number of times. The CDR3: CASSPIFQGQETQYF. DNA for the CDR3: TGTGCCAGCAGCCCTATTTTCCAGGGACAAGAGACCCAGTACTTC. The rearrangement joins TRBV7-9 to TRBJ2-5; D possibly corresponds to TRBD1 (5 bases). V dropped 5 bases and J dropped 2 bases, with 15 bases sitting between them. The CDR3 extends over 15 amino acids. Per germline, CDR1 SEHNR and CDR2 FQNEAQ (reference sequence).

This chain joins TRBV4-2 and TRBJ2-1; TRBD2 matches 13 bases. The germline gives CDR1 LGHNA, CDR2 YNFKEQ. The junction had 7 bases not matched to a gene; V was cut back by 4 bases and J by 7 bases. The CDR3 consists of 16 residues. The CDR3 nucleotides are TGTGCCAGCAGCCCCAGGACTAGCGGGGGAAGGAATGAGCAGTTCTTC. This translates into CASSPRTSGGRNEQFF.

The V call is TRBV5-1, the J call TRBJ2-7; possibly TRBD2 for D (8 bases). The CDR3 length is 14 residues. With 7 bases removed from V and 3 bases from J, the gap between germline ends came to 17 bases. CDR1 is SGHRS, CDR2 YFSETQ, per germline. CDR3 sequence (DNA): TGCGCCAGCCATACGGGAGGGGGCAGCTACGAGCAGTACTTC. It translates to CASHTGGGSYEQYF.

The V gene is TRBV6-6, the J gene TRBJ1-2; D is uncertain. Germline-derived CDR1 and CDR2 are MNHNY and SVGAGI (reference sequence). Trimming cost V 6 bases and J 0 bases, with 14 bases left between them. The CDR3 has 15 amino acids. In DNA form, the CDR3 reads TGTGCCAGCAGAATCGGAGCGTTAGCTAACTATGGCTACACCTTC. Translation gives CASRIGALANYGYTF.

The DNA for the CDR3 is TGTGCCAGCAGCTTGGCGAGAACGGGCGGACTGACGACCCTATGGGGCTACACCTTC. Protein product: CASSLARTGGLTTLWGYTF. The rearrangement joins TRBV5-6 to TRBJ1-2; D gene ambiguous. V was cut by 0 bases and J by 8 bases, with 29 bases left in between. The CDR3 loop spans 19 amino acids. Germline values: CDR1 SGHDT, CDR2 YYEEEE. The full variable domain, completed using reference TRBV5-6 and TRBJ1-2, is DAGVTQSPTHLIKTRGQQVTLRCSPKSGHDTVSWYQQALGQGPQFIFQYYEEEERQRGNFPDRFSGHQFPNYSSELNVNALLLGDSALYLCASSLARTGGLTTLWGYTFGSGTRLTVV.

DNA for the CDR3: TGTGCCAGCAGTTCCGGGACAGCTAATTCACCCCTCCACTTT. It is translated as CASSSGTANSPLHF. The V gene is TRBV2, the J gene TRBJ1-6, with 7 bases matching TRBD1. The V gene's germline CDR1 is SNHLY and CDR2 FYNNEI. V lost 5 bases and J lost 6; bases outside the gene matches: 4. The length of the CDR3 is 14 residues.

This chain joins TRBV19 and TRBJ2-5; 7 nucleotides agree with TRBD1. Germline V gives CDR1 LNHDA, CDR2 SQIVND (reference sequence). Unmatched junction bases numbered 8, after V lost 8 bases and J lost 5 bases. This CDR3 region has 13 residues. In DNA form, the CDR3 reads TGTGCCAGTGGGACGACAGGGCGGGAGACCCAGTACTTC. Its protein is CASGTTGRETQYF.

V is TRBV19 and J is TRBJ1-3; D is uncertain. V lost 0 bases to trimming and J lost 1 base, with 7 bases between them. CDR3 length: 15 amino acids. CDR1 is LNHDA and CDR2 is SQIVND in the germline V gene (reference sequence). The CDR3 DNA sequence: TGTGCCAGTAGTATAGAAAGAGGATCTGGAAACACCATATATTTT. It codes for CASSIERGSGNTIYF.

The chain links TRBV7-2 to TRBJ1-1; a possible D gene is TRBD1 (5 bases). The CDR3 contains 14 residues. The germline V gene encodes CDR1 SGHTA and CDR2 FQGNSA. The germline V and J ends were trimmed by 4 bases and 4 bases, with 13 bases remaining between them. The DNA of the CDR3 is TGTGCCAGCAGCTCCCGCCAGGGAAGCACTGAAGCTTTCTTT. Protein product: CASSSRQGSTEAFF.

This rearrangement joins TRBV4-3 to TRBJ2-2; 9 bases agree with TRBD2. The CDR3 runs 16 residues. J gave up 4 bases and V 3 bases, and 6 bases lay outside the gene matches. The germline CDR1 and CDR2 sequences are LGHNA and YSLEER. CDR3 DNA sequence: TGCGCCAGCAGCCACCTTCTAGCGGGAACCACCGGGGAGCTGTTTTTT. Amino acid sequence: CASSHLLAGTTGELFF.

The V and J genes are TRBV3-1 (or the pseudogene TRBV3-2) and TRBJ2-7; tentative D call: TRBD1 (5 bases). The CDR3 length is 14 residues. Germline CDR1 reads LGHDT; CDR2 reads YNNKEL (reference sequence). V lost 1 base to trimming and J lost 5 bases, with 12 bases between them. The CDR3 DNA reads TGTGCCAGCAGCCAAGGGGGCGTCGGACACGAGCAGTACTTC. Amino acids: CASSQGGVGHEQYF.

The chain is built from TRBV30 and TRBJ2-1; 11 bases agree with TRBD2. Unmatched junction bases numbered 11, after V lost 3 bases and J lost 4 bases. Germline V lookup: CDR1 GTSNPN, CDR2 SVGIG (reference sequence). The CDR3 totals 17 residues. CDR3 loop: CAWSIRTSGQQYNEQFF. DNA for the CDR3: TGTGCCTGGAGCATACGGACTAGCGGGCAGCAATACAATGAGCAGTTCTTC. The full variable domain, completed using reference TRBV30 and TRBJ2-1, is SQTIHQWPATLVQPVGSPLSLECTVEGTSNPNLYWYRQAAGRGLQLLFYSVGIGQISSEVPQNLSASRPQDRQFILSSKKLLLSDSGFYLCAWSIRTSGQQYNEQFFGPGTRLTVL.